A single T cell receptor beta chain is shown here with its context. As yet, its antigen is unknown. The entry originates in a study of shared clonotypes between healthy human individuals. Whole-study results and caveats: Compared with clonotypes that all four donors shared, non-shared clonotypes had lower generation probabilities. With a handful of donors compared, around 5% of naive CD4 clonotypes were shared.

The authors ran the assay at deep level. Profiled with immunoSEQ multiplex PCR; TCRdb holds only in-frame clones, not every one. The sample lists roughly 2.5 million clones, over 85% seen once, with around 0.14% in the top ten. The V gene's germline CDR1 is GTSNPN and CDR2 SVGIG (reference sequence). V dropped 0 bases and J dropped 2 bases, with 13 bases sitting between them. The CDR3 runs to 15 residues. This clonotype originated in a man aged 18 to 29 in good health. The sample comprised naive CD4+ T cells sorted from blood. Subset indicated: CD45RA+ positively selected. This chain uses TRBV30 with TRBJ1-1; D call uncertain. CDR3 region: CAWSVRRPTNTEAFF. The CDR3 region has the DNA TGTGCCTGGAGTGTACGCCGACCTACTAACACTGAAGCTTTCTTT. Drawing the rest from reference TRBV30 and TRBJ1-1, the complete variable domain is SQTIHQWPATLVQPVGSPLSLECTVEGTSNPNLYWYRQAAGRGLQLLFYSVGIGQISSEVPQNLSASRPQDRQFILSSKKLLLSDSGFYLCAWSVRRPTNTEAFFGQGTRLTVV.